This T cell receptor beta chain is from a study of blood T cell repertoires in COVID-19. Overall study: Sample material is recorded as cDNA or gDNA derived from T cells, B-cell-depleted T cells, or PBMCs.

Germline lookup yields CDR1 KGHSH and CDR2 LQKENI. CDR3 size: 13 residues. V was pared by 5 bases and J by 5 bases, with 3 bases of the junction left unmatched. Living in 24 US areas, the participants were between roughly 18 and 90 years of age. This clone has only a few counts. Method: immunoSEQ multiplex PCR; TCRdb's copy keeps in-frame clones and lacks some. This sample yields fewer than 350,000 clones, of which roughly nine tenths are seen a single time; 4.5% to 5.5% belongs to the top ten. This receptor was taken from a man aged 55 to 69 who had recovered from COVID-19. Material for sequencing was PBMCs or T cells enriched from blood (not recorded which). The rearrangement uses TRBV18 and TRBJ1-5; 7 bases fit TRBD1. CDR3: CASSTTGDQPQHF. The CDR3 nucleotides read TGTGCCAGCTCAACTACAGGGGATCAGCCCCAGCATTTT.